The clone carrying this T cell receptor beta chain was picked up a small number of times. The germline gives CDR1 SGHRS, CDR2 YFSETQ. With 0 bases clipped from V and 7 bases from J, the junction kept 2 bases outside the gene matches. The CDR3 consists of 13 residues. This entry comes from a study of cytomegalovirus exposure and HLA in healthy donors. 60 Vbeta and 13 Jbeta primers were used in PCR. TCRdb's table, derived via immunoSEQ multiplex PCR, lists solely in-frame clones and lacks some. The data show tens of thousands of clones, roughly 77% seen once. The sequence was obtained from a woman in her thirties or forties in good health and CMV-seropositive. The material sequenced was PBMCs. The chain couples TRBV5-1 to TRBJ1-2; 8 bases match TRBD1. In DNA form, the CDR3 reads TGCGCCAGCAGCTTGGGACAGGGGCCTGGCTACACCTTC. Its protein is CASSLGQGPGYTF.